The clone carrying this T cell receptor (beta chain) was observed a handful of times. The Seattle patients, enrolled during active infection, were followed longitudinally. Measured with immunoSEQ multiplex PCR; TCRdb has only the in-frame clones, and not every one. The table records 250,000 to 350,000 clones, 70% to 90% of them present only once. These data come from a study of blood T cell repertoires in COVID-19. The wider study: In each case, the material was cDNA or gDNA derived from T cells, B-cell-depleted T cells, or PBMCs.

Germline-derived CDR1 and CDR2 are MGHRA and YSYEKL. The CDR3 covers 15 residues. J gave up 4 bases and V 3 bases, and 9 bases lay outside the gene matches. The chain joins TRBV4-1 to TRBJ2-7; 7 positions agree with TRBD1. This receptor was obtained from a human donor with COVID-19, enrolled during active disease. The donor label of this sample is uncertain. Sequencing was done on a sample of peripheral blood. The CDR3 sequence: CASSQGTESRYEQYF. As DNA, the CDR3 is TGCGCCAGCAGCCAGGGGACAGAGAGTCGGTACGAGCAGTACTTC.